This TCR beta chain is drawn from a study of immune evolution from preneoplasia to lung adenocarcinoma. Clones were read by immunoSEQ multiplex PCR, and TCRdb kept only the in-frame ones, dropping some. The sample carries some 12,000 clones, approximately 87% recorded once. The trim removed 2 bases at V and 4 bases at J, leaving 2 bases unmatched. This CDR3 comprises 14 residues. The germline CDR1 and CDR2 sequences are SGHTA and FQGNSA. Specimen: FFPE tissue from an adenomatous hyperplasia lung lesion. As to subset: atypical adenomatous hyperplasia (AAH), lung preneoplasia. The sequence derives from a person aged 50-70 years with lung adenocarcinoma. The chain has TRBV7-2 and TRBJ2-3; 8 bases align to TRBD1. The CDR3 DNA sequence: TGTGCCAGCAGCTTACAGGGGGCCCCAGATACGCAGTATTTT. Its protein product is CASSLQGAPDTQYF.